This TCR beta chain appears in the sequencing data of a study of cytomegalovirus exposure and HLA in healthy donors (dated by TCRdb to 2015 to 2018). A note on the overall study: An earlier analysis of a few hundred of the donors reported approximately 260 Gb of sequence data and about 120 million unique TCR beta sequences obtained from 150 million to 200 million T cells. A later analysis re-examined previously published TCR beta repertoires from more than 550 donors and added high-resolution HLA genotyping to investigate patterns of TCR occurrence. Across under 500 genotyped donors of the cohort, an average of about 200,000 unique TCR beta nucleotide sequences per donor were sequenced, and approximately 19% of those sequences were non-productive. The genetic ancestry cluster associated with self-reported Caucasian donors included 65% to 90% of the roughly 400 genotyped donors. The study combined high-throughput TCR immunosequencing, statistical association of individual TCRs with disease status, and machine learning to predict cytomegalovirus infection status. A handful of DR-DQ haplotypes were treated as single units for association and clustering because of strong linkage in the cohort. The number of typed donors differed by locus: about 629-630 for A, B, C, DRB1 and DQB1; 522 for DQA1; approximately 610 for DPA1; and some 470 for DPB1. In addition to the first cohort of 666 subjects, a separate validation cohort of 120 different subjects was used. An earlier analysis of 500 to 650 of the donors applied high-throughput TCR beta sequencing to assess whether each TCR beta V gene segment acted as functional or pseudogenic. Class I and class II HLA loci were covered by the typing at four-digit resolution. Donor age, sex, ethnicity and CMV serostatus were collected together with the repertoire data. Every repertoire in the discovery cohort had been generated on one and the same sequencing platform. The T cell repertoires of 666 subjects were profiled by immunosequencing and related to cytomegalovirus serostatus. The study aimed to test whether cataloging public T cell receptors could reveal signatures of past pathogen exposure. Rather than drawing on any new phenotypic data, the later analysis identified candidate immune exposures from TCR beta sequences and the way those sequences occurred across donors. An early release that covered about 600 HLA-typed donors contained approximately 300 gigabases of sequencing data and around 80 million unique TCR sequences. Genome-wide SNP genotypes for about 60% of the 666 donors were used in a later genetic analysis, which treated that subset as a discovery cohort.

With regard to this clone: There is no known antigen for this receptor. No base qualities exist here, and no much larger clone lies one base off it.

The cohort was made up of about 610 healthy bone marrow donors. Cohort members were all nominally healthy when sampled, although unrecorded immune exposures were likely present. The donor was CMV seropositive and belonged to the group of over 250 seropositive cohort members. A peripheral blood sample was provided by each donor, and peripheral blood mononuclear cells were used for TCR beta sequencing. Genomic DNA was extracted from the blood cell samples with the Qiagen DNeasy Blood Extraction Kit. From the germline V gene, CDR1 is SGHTA and CDR2 is FQGNSA. The CDR3 covers 16 residues, taking in both the cysteine and the phenylalanine. Here the CDR3 DNA is all that survives: 48 bases in frame from base 1. The germline V end is reduced by 7 bases and the J end by 6 bases; junction bases left unmatched: 12. What the study reported, not specific to this receptor: A later genetic analysis reported fewer N-insertions in productive TCRs among donors in an Asian-associated ancestry cluster than the roughly 620-donor mean. Because the 87-base-pair reads could not distinguish some IMGT-functional V segments, including TRBV6-2 and TRBV6-3, those segments were excluded. In vitro tests confirmed that a few of the cytomegalovirus-associated TCR beta chains recognize cytomegalovirus antigens. It was suggested by the authors that the approach could potentially be generalized to other disease states and immunological phenotypes. A group of highly shared sequence variants was considered likely to be a technical artifact of the sequencing pipeline. Several of the top co-occurrence clusters appeared to be linked to parvovirus B19, influenza, CMV and Epstein-Barr virus, according to a later analysis. According to a later analysis, most CMV-associated TCR beta chains appeared to be HLA-restricted, and the HLA associations seemed to be driven largely by CMV exposure. In the study, approximately 160 TCR beta chains were listed as associated with cytomegalovirus. A further reported finding was that TCR beta sequences accurately predicted the HLA-A and HLA-B alleles for most subjects in the first cohort. According to a later analysis, TCR association rates differed among HLA loci, with DRB1 alleles showing the most associated TCRs and HLA-C alleles showing the fewest. Linkage disequilibrium might explain the correlated functional status among segregating V segments, but an unknown experimental factor could not be excluded. In a later analysis, HLA-associated TCR beta chains showed more clonal expansion and lower generation probabilities than non-associated chains that were equally common. Across donors, most TCR sequences were observed very rarely, whereas some public TCRs were present in many individuals. The classifier was reported to diagnose cytomegalovirus status with high specificity and sensitivity in both the original cohort and the validation cohort. The earlier analysis of 587 of the donors excluded some 16 rarely observed V segments, including chromosome 9 orphons, because counts were too low. Sequencing depth was assumed to be roughly uniform across donors in the presence/absence analyses, though that assumption may not hold. When HLA alleles, especially DR and DQ, strongly co-occurred, TCR associations were difficult to assign to individual alleles. Broadly in line with IMGT annotations, most TCR beta V segments showed up in productive rearrangements about 87% or about 30% of the time in an earlier analysis of under 700 of the donors. Only TCR beta chains were sequenced in this cohort, and the absence of alpha or paired-chain data limited detectable features. Because HLA typing was missing for some donors at each locus, association tests included only the typed subset. The only immune exposure information available for the cohort was CMV serostatus. In a later genetic analysis, a missense DCLRE1C variant was associated with V-gene and J-gene trimming of TCR beta chains, and the association was replicated in an independent cohort. At a false discovery rate of 0.05, a later analysis linked about 16,000 TCR beta sequences to specific HLA alleles.

The protocol used for the library was the immunoSEQ multiplex PCR assay. A mixture of 60 forward primers for TCR Vbeta segments and 13 reverse primers for TCR Jbeta segments was used in the multiplex PCR. Amplification of the CDR3 region of rearranged TCR beta genes was performed with a multiplex PCR assay on genomic DNA. On the Illumina HiSeq System, the amplified TCR beta libraries were sequenced as 87-base-pair reads. Per the authors' processing: Across the 600 to 700 repertoires, a later analysis counted 75 million to 90 million unique TCR beta chains, approximately 10 million of which were shared by at least two donors. A nearest-neighbor algorithm error-corrected the raw reads and collapsed the reads into unique sequences, merging closely related sequences to remove PCR and sequencing errors. To assign V, D and J gene segments, CDR3 sequences were aligned to IMGT reference sequences. For a sequence to be retained, at least a six-nucleotide match to both a V gene segment and a J gene segment was required. A rearrangement was called productive if the CDR3 had no stop codons and remained in frame with V and J, and every other rearrangement was called non-productive. Following IMGT convention, CDR3 was defined as the stretch from the second conserved V-encoded cysteine up to the conserved J-encoded phenylalanine. The earlier analysis of about 640 of the donors excluded any sequence lacking an unambiguous match to a single V gene segment. An earlier analysis of a few hundred of the donors called V segments functional above 56.7% productive rearrangements and segregating when the between-donor standard deviation exceeded 5%. A statistical classification framework was built to diagnose cytomegalovirus status from the catalog of TCR beta chain sequences. V and J gene assignment, in a later analysis, came from comparing TCR nucleotide sequences with IMGT/GENE-DB human TR gene sequences. Using the TCRdist pipeline, a later analysis assigned CDR3 sequences along with most-parsimonious VDJ recombination scenarios. In a later analysis, every TCR beta chain was defined by the combination of its CDR3 amino acid sequence and its V-gene family, and reads without a unique V-gene family were dropped. In a later analysis, around 650 highly shared, low-generation-probability nucleotide sequences were removed to address suspected cross-contamination and a sequencing artifact. A later analysis calculated a clonal expansion index for each public chain from normalized within-repertoire ranks of inferred template counts. In a later analysis, generation probabilities were computed using a VDJ recombination model fitted to out-of-frame rearrangements, and the results were checked against IGoR. Hypergeometric tests were used in a later analysis to score TCR-TCR, TCR-HLA and TCR-CMV co-occurrence, with a repertoire-size bias correction applied to the TCR pairs. To estimate false discovery rates, a later analysis permuted the HLA or CMV assignments 20 times. In a later analysis, co-occurring TCRs were grouped with DBSCAN, and TCRdist sequence similarity was added when clustering was performed within HLA-allele-positive subsets. Co-occurrence clustering excluded repertoires with fewer than 30,000 or more than 120,000 public chains, plus five with anomalous nucleotide sharing. The table was pulled from immuneACCESS by TCRdb, which kept in-frame rearrangements only. Such tables lose some clones; where checked, under half of the loss comes from unresolved V genes, and the rest has no known cause. For V, J and clone size, that table is used; D and trimming come from the DNA. The sample table records around 150,000 clones; more than 80% of these occur just once. The top ten hold roughly 4.3% of the sample.

Here the chain combines TRBV7-2 and TRBJ2-2, with TRBD1 matching 9 junction bases. The sequenced material came from PBMCs. The receptor was derived from a middle-aged woman in good health and CMV-seropositive. The DNA is TGTGCCAGCACCCTTTGGCCGGGACAGGGAGCCGGGGAGCTGTTTTTT. Translated, it gives CASTLWPGQGAGELFF.